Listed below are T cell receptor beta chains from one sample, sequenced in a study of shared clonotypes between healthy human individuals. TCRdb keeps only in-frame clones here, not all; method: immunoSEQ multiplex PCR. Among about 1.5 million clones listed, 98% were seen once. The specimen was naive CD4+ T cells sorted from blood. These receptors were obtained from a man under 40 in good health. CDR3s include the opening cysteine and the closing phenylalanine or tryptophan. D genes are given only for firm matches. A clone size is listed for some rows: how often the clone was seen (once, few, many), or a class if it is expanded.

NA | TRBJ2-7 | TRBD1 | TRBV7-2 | TGTGCCAGCAGCTTAGAGGTTCGGGACAGCTACGAGCAGTACTTC | CASSLEVRDSYEQYF
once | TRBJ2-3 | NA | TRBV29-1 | TGCAGCGTTGAAGGGAACACAGATACGCAGTATTTT | CSVEGNTDTQYF
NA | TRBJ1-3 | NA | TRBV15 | TGTGCCACCAGCAGAGAGAGTGCAGGGACCGGAAACACCATATATTTT | CATSRESAGTGNTIYF
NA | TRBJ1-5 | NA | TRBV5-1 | TGCGCCAGCAGCTTAGATACAGGCGATCAGCCCCAGCATTTT | CASSLDTGDQPQHF
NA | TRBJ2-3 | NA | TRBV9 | TGTGCCAGCAGCCCCTCCTGGGTAGCGGATAGCACAGATACGCAGTATTTT | CASSPSWVADSTDTQYF
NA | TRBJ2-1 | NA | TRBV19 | TGTGCCAGTAGTAAAGACAGCCAGGGTGAGCAGTTCTTC | CASSKDSQGEQFF
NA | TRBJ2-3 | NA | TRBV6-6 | TGTGCCAGCAGTTACTCTCGGGAGAGGACTCAGTATTTT | CASSYSRERTQYF
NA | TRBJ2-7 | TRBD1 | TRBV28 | TGTGCCAGCAGTTCACCGGGACAGGGGGCGCGGGAGCAGTACTTC | CASSSPGQGAREQYF
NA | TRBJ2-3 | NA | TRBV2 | TGTGCCAGCAGTGGGCAGGGACTCACAGATACGCAGTATTTT | CASSGQGLTDTQYF
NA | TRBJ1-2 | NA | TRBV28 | TGTGCCAGCAGTTTAGGCTCGCTGGCAGCGAGGGGGTATGGCTACACCTTC | CASSLGSLAARGYGYTF
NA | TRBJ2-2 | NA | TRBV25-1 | TGTGCCAGCAGTGAAGGGGGAGGAGCCGGGGAGCTGTTTTTT | CASSEGGGAGELFF
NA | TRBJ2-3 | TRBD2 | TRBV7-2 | TGTGCCAGCAAGGGACTAGCGGGCCACGGTACGCAGTATTTT | CASKGLAGHGTQYF
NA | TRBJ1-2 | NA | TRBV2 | TGTGCCAGCAGTGAGGGGCTCCGCGGCTACACCTTC | CASSEGLRGYTF
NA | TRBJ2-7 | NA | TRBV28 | TGTGCCAGCAGTTCCGAAGGGGGATCTGAGTCCTACGAGCAGTACTTC | CASSSEGGSESYEQYF
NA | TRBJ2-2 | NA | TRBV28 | TGTGCCAGCAGTCCTCTCGGGCCCGGGGAGCTGTTTTTT | CASSPLGPGELFF
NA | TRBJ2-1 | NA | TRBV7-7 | TGTGCCAGCAGCTTAGGTCCGGTGAGCTCCTACAATGAGCAGTTCTTC | CASSLGPVSSYNEQFF
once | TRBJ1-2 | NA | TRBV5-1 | TGCGCCAGCAGCTTGGGCCCCGATCGATCTGGCTACACCTTC | CASSLGPDRSGYTF
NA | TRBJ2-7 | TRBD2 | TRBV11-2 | TGTGCCAGCAGCTTAAACCCGGGGGGCTCCTACGAGCAGTACTTC | CASSLNPGGSYEQYF
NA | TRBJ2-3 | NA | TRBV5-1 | TGCGCCAGCAGCTTGGGGGTGGCCGATACGCAGTATTTT | CASSLGVADTQYF
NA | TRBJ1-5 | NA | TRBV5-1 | TGCGCCAGCAGCTTTGGCAGCGGGAATCAGCCCCAGCATTTT | CASSFGSGNQPQHF
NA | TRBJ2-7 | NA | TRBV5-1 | TGCGCCAGCAGCCCCGGGACTCATAACAGTGGGCAGTACTTC | CASSPGTHNSGQYF
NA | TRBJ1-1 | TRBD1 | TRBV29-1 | TGCAGCGTTGAAAGACAGGGGGCGAGTACTGAAGCTTTCTTT | CSVERQGASTEAFF
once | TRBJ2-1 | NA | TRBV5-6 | TGTGCCAGCAGCGAAGGTCCCTATTTCCAAGCAAACTCCTACAATGAGCAGTTCTTC | CASSEGPYFQANSYNEQFF
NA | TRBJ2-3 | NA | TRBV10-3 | TGTGCCATTAGACGGGGGGATACGCAGTATTTT | CAIRRGDTQYF
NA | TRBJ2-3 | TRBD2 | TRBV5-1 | TGCGCCAGCAGCTTGGGGGACTACAACACAGATACGCAGTATTTT | CASSLGDYNTDTQYF
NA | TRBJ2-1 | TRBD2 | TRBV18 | TGTGCCAGCTCACCAAGTATGACTAGCGTCTACAATGAGCAGTTCTTC | CASSPSMTSVYNEQFF
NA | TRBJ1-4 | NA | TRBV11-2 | TGTGCCAGCAGCTTATCGACAGGTCGTAAGGAAAAACTGTTTTTT | CASSLSTGRKEKLFF
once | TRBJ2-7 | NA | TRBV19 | TGTGCCAGTAGGTGGAGGTCAAGCTCCTACGAGCAGTACTTC | CASRWRSSSYEQYF
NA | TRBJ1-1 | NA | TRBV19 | TGTGCCAGTAGTCCCGGGGTCCGTTCCACTGAAGCTTTCTTT | CASSPGVRSTEAFF
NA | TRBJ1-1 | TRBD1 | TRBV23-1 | TGCGCCAGCAGTCCCCCCGGACAGGAGAACACTGAAGCTTTCTTT | CASSPPGQENTEAFF
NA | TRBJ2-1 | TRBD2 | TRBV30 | TGTGCCTGGGCCGTTAGCGGGTACTACAATGAGCAGTTCTTC | CAWAVSGYYNEQFF
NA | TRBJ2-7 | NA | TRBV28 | TGTGCCAGCAGTCCTGGGGGTCGGAGTTCCTACGAGCAGTACTTC | CASSPGGRSSYEQYF
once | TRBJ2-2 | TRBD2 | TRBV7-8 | TGTGCCAGCAGCTTAAAGTGGCGGGAGCGCTCGGGGACCGGGGAGCTGTTTTTT | CASSLKWRERSGTGELFF
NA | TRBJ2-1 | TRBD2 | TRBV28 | TGTGCCAGCAGCCTGACTAGCGGGAGGGCCAGTCAGCAGTTCTTC | CASSLTSGRASQQFF
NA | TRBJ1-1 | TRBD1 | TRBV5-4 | TGTGCCAGCAGCTTACCGGGACAGCTAGAAGCTTTCTTT | CASSLPGQLEAFF
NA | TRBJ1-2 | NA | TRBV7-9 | TGTGCCAGCAGCTTAGATGCTGGGGCTAACTATGGCTACACCTTC | CASSLDAGANYGYTF
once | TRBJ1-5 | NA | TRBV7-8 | TGTGCCAGCAGCCCGTACCGAGGGGGAGGGGGTCAGCCCCAGCATTTT | CASSPYRGGGGQPQHF
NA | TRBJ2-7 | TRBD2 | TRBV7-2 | TGTGCCAGCAGCTTACAGCGGACTAGCGGGTCTATTTACGAGCAGTACTTC | CASSLQRTSGSIYEQYF
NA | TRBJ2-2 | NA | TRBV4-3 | TGCGCCAGCAGCCAAGAGGGTGGGGGGTGGAGAGCCGGGGAGCTGTTTTTT | CASSQEGGGWRAGELFF
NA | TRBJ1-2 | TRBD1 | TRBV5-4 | TGTGCCAGCAGCTTTGAACCGGGACAGGGGAACACCTTC | CASSFEPGQGNTF
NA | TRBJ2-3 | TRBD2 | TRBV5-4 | TGTGCCAGCAGCTTGGCGGGAGGGCCCACAGATACGCAGTATTTT | CASSLAGGPTDTQYF
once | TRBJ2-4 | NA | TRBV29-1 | TGCAGCGTTAGGGAGACCCTAGCCAAAAACATTCAGTACTTC | CSVRETLAKNIQYF
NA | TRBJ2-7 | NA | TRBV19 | TGTGCCAGTAGGACCCGGGGACTTTCCCCCTACGAGCAGTACTTC | CASRTRGLSPYEQYF
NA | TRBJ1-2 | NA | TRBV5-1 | TGCGCCAGCAGCCAGGCGCCGACAGTGTCTGCTGGCTACACCTTC | CASSQAPTVSAGYTF
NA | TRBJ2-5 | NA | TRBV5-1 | TGCGCCAGCAGCTTGGCCGGGACGGAACAAGAGACCCAGTACTTC | CASSLAGTEQETQYF
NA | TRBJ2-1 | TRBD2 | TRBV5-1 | TGCGCCAGCAGCTTGGAAGTCCTAGCGGGACCCCAAGGCGATGAGCAGTTCTTC | CASSLEVLAGPQGDEQFF
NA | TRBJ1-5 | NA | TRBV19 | TGTGCCAGTAATCCGGGCAGGGGTCTTGGTCAGCCCCAGCATTTT | CASNPGRGLGQPQHF
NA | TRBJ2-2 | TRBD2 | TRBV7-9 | TGTGCCAGCAGCTTAGGGCTAGCGGGAGGCGTCGGGGAGCTGTTTTTT | CASSLGLAGGVGELFF
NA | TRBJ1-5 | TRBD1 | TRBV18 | TGTGCCAGCTCACCCGGGATGACAGGGGGGAATCAGCCCCAGCATTTT | CASSPGMTGGNQPQHF
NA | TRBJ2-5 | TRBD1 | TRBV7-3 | TGTGCCAGCAGCGGATACAGGGGAGAGACCCAGTACTTC | CASSGYRGETQYF
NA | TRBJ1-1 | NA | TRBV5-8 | TGTGCCAGCAGCTTGACCCACACTGAAGCTTTCTTT | CASSLTHTEAFF
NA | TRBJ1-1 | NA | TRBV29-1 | TGCAGCGTAGCGTATAGACTGCAGAGCACTGAAGCTTTCTTT | CSVAYRLQSTEAFF
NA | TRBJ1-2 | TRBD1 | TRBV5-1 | TGCGCCAGCAACCGGGACAGGGCGAGCTATGGCTACACCTTC | CASNRDRASYGYTF
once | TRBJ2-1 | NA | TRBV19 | TGTGCCAGTGTGAAAGGAGGGGGGATATTCCCCAATGAGCAGTTCTTC | CASVKGGGIFPNEQFF
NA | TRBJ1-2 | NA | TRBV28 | TGTGCCAGCAGTTTACCCAGAAACTATGGCTACACCTTC | CASSLPRNYGYTF
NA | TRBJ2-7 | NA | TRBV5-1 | TGCGCCAGCAGCTCGGCTTTGGACCCATCATACGAGCAGTACTTC | CASSSALDPSYEQYF
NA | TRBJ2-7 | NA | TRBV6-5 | TGTGCCAGCTGGGCAGGGTTCCACGAGCAGTACTTC | CASWAGFHEQYF
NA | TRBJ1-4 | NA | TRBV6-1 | TGTGCCAGCTTAGCGCTGGGTTATGAAAAACTGTTTTTT | CASLALGYEKLFF
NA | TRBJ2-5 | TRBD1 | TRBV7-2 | TGTGCCAGCAGCTTAGCGCTGGACAGGGTTGTAGAGACCCAGTACTTC | CASSLALDRVVETQYF